This T cell receptor (beta chain) derives from a study of shared clonotypes between healthy human individuals. Points from the study as a whole: Richness estimates generally favored naive over memory subsets. Shared clonotypes across all four donors exceeded non-shared ones in generation probability.

Terminally differentiated effector memory CD45RA+ cells were excluded from the naive CD8 cells, which were CD45RO-negative and positively selected for CCR7. Trimming removed 6 bases at V and 5 bases at J, with 17 bases between. CDR3 length equals 14 residues. Germline CDR1 and CDR2: SGHRS and YFSETQ. Method: immunoSEQ multiplex PCR; TCRdb's copy keeps in-frame clones and lacks some. In the table there are around 2,100,000 clones, less than 95% of which are singletons. For this clone: The antigen is undetermined.

This receptor was obtained from a man aged 18 to 35 in good health. Sequenced sample: naive CD8+ T cells sorted from blood. The chain recombines TRBV5-1 with TRBJ2-5; no definite D call. The CDR3 bases are TGCGCCAGCACCTCCGGGCCGCGGCGGGAGACCCAGTACTTC. This sequence encodes CASTSGPRRETQYF.